The 22 T cell receptor beta chains given below trace back to one sample, sequenced in a study of graft-versus-host responses after intestinal transplantation. Profiled with immunoSEQ multiplex PCR; TCRdb holds only in-frame clones, not every one. The data show 55,000 to 85,000 clones, with roughly nine tenths seen just once and about 2.7% held by the top ten. These TCRs' antigens remain unknown. Sequencing used unstimulated CD8+ T cells sorted from spleen or lymph node cells, obtained before intestinal transplant. Receptors were obtained from a human donor who received an intestinal transplant.

J is TRBJ2-2 and V is TRBV28; 12 bases map to TRBD1. The length of the CDR3 is 17 residues. V lost 7 bases to trimming and J lost 4 bases; unmatched junction nucleotides: 10. Germline V lookup: CDR1 MDHEN, CDR2 SYDVKM. In DNA, the CDR3 is TGTGCCAGCAACAGCCGGGACAGGGGGCCTTTCACCGGGGAGCTGTTTTTT. It specifies CASNSRDRGPFTGELFF.

V usage is TRBV25-1 and J usage is TRBJ2-5; D uncertain. The ends were cut back, 2 bases at V and 1 base at J, with 11 bases in the middle. This CDR3 contains 15 residues. Germline CDR1 reads MGHDK; CDR2 reads SYGVNS. The CDR3 nucleotides read TGTGCCAGCAGTGAAATGGTGGGCACCCAAGAGACCCAGTACTTC. Amino acid sequence: CASSEMVGTQETQYF.

The J gene is TRBJ2-2, the V gene TRBV6-4; perhaps TRBD2 as D (5 bases). Trimming stripped 5 bases from V and 5 bases from J, with 9 bases between. The CDR3 has 13 amino acids. Looked up from germline, CDR1 is MRHNA and CDR2 is SNTAGT. The CDR3 nucleotides read TGTGCCAGCAGTCAGGAGGTTACCGGGGAGCTGTTTTTT. Its translation is CASSQEVTGELFF.

The chain uses TRBV7-8 and TRBJ2-1, with TRBD2 matching 7 bases. This CDR3 region has 15 residues. After removal of 6 bases from V and 7 bases from J, the junction contained 12 bases not matched to a gene. Germline V CDR1 and CDR2: SGHVS, FQNEAQ. CDR3 in DNA: TGTGCCAGCAGGCTGCGGAGGGAGGGCCTGAATGAGCAGTTCTTC. Translation gives CASRLRREGLNEQFF. The complete variable domain, with remaining parts taken from reference TRBV7-8 and TRBJ2-1, reads GAGVSQSPRYKVAKRGQDVALRCDPISGHVSLFWYQQALGQGPEFLTYFQNEAQLDKSGLPSDRFFAERPEGSVSTLKIQRTQQEDSAVYLCASRLRREGLNEQFFGPGTRLTVL.

This clone appeared a few times. V is TRBV7-9 and J is TRBJ2-1; TRBD2 might be the D (6 bases). The CDR3 is 15 amino acids. The germline V gene has CDR1 SEHNR and CDR2 FQNEAQ (reference sequence). Trimming pared 7 bases from V and 4 bases from J, leaving 17 bases between. The CDR3: CASIVGSTAYNEQFF. As DNA, the CDR3 is TGTGCCAGCATAGTCGGGAGTACCGCATACAATGAGCAGTTCTTC.

The chain combines TRBV6-5 with TRBJ2-7; possibly TRBD2 for D (6 bases). The CDR3 loop spans 16 amino acids. The V end lost 0 bases, the J end lost 2 bases, and 14 bases lay between the germline ends. The germline gives CDR1 MNHEY, CDR2 SVGAGI. CDR3 loop: CASSYSTGVRPYEQYF. In DNA, the CDR3 is TGTGCCAGCAGTTACTCGACGGGGGTTCGACCCTACGAGCAGTACTTC.

V gene TRBV9 combines with J gene TRBJ2-1; 12 bases align to TRBD2. The CDR3 spans 15 residues. Per germline, CDR1 SGDLS and CDR2 YYNGEE. The ends lost 0 bases at V and 13 bases at J; junction bases unmatched: 8. The CDR3 coding sequence is TGTGCCAGCAGCGTAGCGTCCGCTAGCGGGAGGGACCAGTTCTTC. Translating it yields CASSVASASGRDQFF.

The chain recombines TRBV7-9 with TRBJ2-2, with no clear D. CDR1 and CDR2 (germline): SEHNR, FQNEAQ (reference sequence). Trimming left V 6 bases short and J 0 bases short, with 8 bases between. CDR3 size: 14 residues. The CDR3 DNA reads TGTGCCAGCAGGGGCCCTTCGAACACCGGGGAGCTGTTTTTT. This sequence encodes CASRGPSNTGELFF.

The gene calls are TRBV2 and TRBJ2-7, with 7 bases that match TRBD1. CDR1 SNHLY and CDR2 FYNNEI come from the germline V gene. Losses at the gene ends were 7 bases for V and 4 bases for J; bases not matched to a gene: 7. The CDR3 spans 13 residues. The CDR3 DNA reads TGTGCCAGCAAAGACAGGGTCTTGTACGAGCAGTACTTC. Its translation: CASKDRVLYEQYF.

This chain connects TRBV2 to TRBJ1-4; 9 bases line up with TRBD1. The CDR3 runs 13 residues. The germline V gene encodes CDR1 SNHLY and CDR2 FYNNEI. The J segment lost 8 bases and the V segment lost 6 bases, leaving 4 bases of the junction unmatched. CDR3 loop: CASSGDREEKLFF. The CDR3, as DNA: TGTGCCAGCAGCGGGGACAGGGAAGAAAAACTGTTTTTT.

The chain uses TRBV28 and TRBJ1-5; TRBD1 aligns across 7 bases. The CDR3 consists of 15 residues. Germline V gene lookup returns CDR1 MDHEN and CDR2 SYDVKM. After removal of 1 base from V and 5 bases from J, the junction contained 5 bases not matched to a gene. CDR3 nucleotides: TGTGCCAGCAGTTTATTTGTCAGGGGGGATCAGCCCCAGCATTTT. Amino acid sequence: CASSLFVRGDQPQHF.

The gene calls are TRBV28 and TRBJ2-2; D is unclear. Germline V gene data show CDR1 as MDHEN and CDR2 as SYDVKM. This CDR3 region has 16 residues. The V and J ends lost 6 bases and 2 bases respectively, with 16 bases between them. The CDR3 DNA reads as TGTGCCAGCAGACTGACAACCCCTATAAACACCGGGGAGCTGTTTTTT. It is translated as CASRLTTPINTGELFF.

Only one count was recorded for this clone. This chain links TRBV28 with TRBJ2-1, with 15 bases aligning to TRBD2. CDR3 length: 16 residues. From germline, CDR1 is MDHEN and CDR2 SYDVKM. The V segment lost 11 bases and the J segment 4 bases; nucleotides outside the gene matches: 9. CDR3 amino acids: CAHGTSGRIPYNEQFF. CDR3 nucleotide sequence: TGTGCCCATGGGACTAGCGGGAGGATACCTTACAATGAGCAGTTCTTC.

This rearrangement joins TRBV11-2 to TRBJ2-7, with 11 bases that match TRBD1. The V segment lost 6 bases and the J segment 2 bases; nucleotides outside the gene matches: 6. This CDR3 is 15 amino acids long. The germline gives CDR1 SGHAT, CDR2 FQNNGV. The CDR3 reads CASRPGTGGAYEQYF. The CDR3 DNA sequence: TGTGCCAGCAGACCAGGGACAGGGGGGGCCTACGAGCAGTACTTC.

This rearrangement joins TRBV29-1 to TRBJ1-2; D gene uncertain. Germline assignment: CDR1 SQVTM and CDR2 ANQGSEA. The CDR3 is 13 residues long. Trimming stripped 2 bases from V and 1 base from J, with 8 bases between. This chain's CDR3 is CSVESGYNYGYTF. CDR3 DNA sequence: TGCAGCGTTGAATCAGGATATAACTATGGCTACACCTTC.

V and J are TRBV6-5 and TRBJ2-1; the match to TRBD2 covers 7 bases. Germline assignment: CDR1 MNHEY and CDR2 SVGAGI. The CDR3 sequence is 15 residues long. The V and J ends lost 6 bases and 4 bases, in that order; junction bases with no gene match: 9. CDR3 in amino acids: CASSPGGSGYNEQFF. The CDR3 DNA sequence: TGTGCCAGCAGCCCAGGTGGTAGCGGGTACAATGAGCAGTTCTTC.

CDR3 sequence: CASSSRGAAGITQYF. The CDR3 coding sequence is TGTGCCAGCAGCTCGCGGGGGGCCGCCGGGATTACGCAGTATTTT. The chain combines TRBV7-8 with TRBJ2-3; TRBD2 aligns across 8 bases. The CDR3 consists of 15 residues. Germline lookup yields CDR1 SGHVS and CDR2 FQNEAQ. V lost 4 bases, J lost 8 bases, and 11 bases stayed unmatched.

This sequence joins TRBV28 and TRBJ2-2; 11 positions agree with TRBD1. Germline CDR1 is MDHEN and CDR2 is SYDVKM. With 9 bases clipped from V and 5 bases from J, the junction kept 14 bases outside the gene matches. The CDR3 loop spans 17 amino acids. CDR3 residues: CASTLNRDRGFTGELFF. CDR3 nucleotide sequence: TGTGCCAGTACACTTAACCGGGACAGGGGGTTTACCGGGGAGCTGTTTTTT.

This clone was detected only once. This rearrangement joins TRBV2 to TRBJ2-1, with 9 bases lining up with TRBD2. Per the germline V gene, CDR1 is SNHLY and CDR2 is FYNNEI. J was trimmed by 2 bases and V by 4 bases; bases with no gene match: 6. The CDR3 covers 16 residues. The CDR3 loop reads CASSVSAGGAYNEQFF. CDR3 coding DNA: TGTGCCAGCAGTGTGTCAGCGGGAGGTGCCTACAATGAGCAGTTCTTC. The complete variable domain, with remaining parts taken from reference TRBV2 and TRBJ2-1, reads EPEVTQTPSHQVTQMGQEVILRCVPISNHLYFYWYRQILGQKVEFLVSFYNNEISEKSEIFDDQFSVERPDGSNFTLKIRSTKLEDSAMYFCASSVSAGGAYNEQFFGPGTRLTVL.

The rearrangement links TRBV28 to TRBJ2-5, with 7 bases aligning to TRBD2. The CDR3 is made up of 14 amino acids. The germline V gene encodes CDR1 MDHEN and CDR2 SYDVKM. V lost 7 bases to trimming and J lost 1 base; unmatched junction nucleotides: 6. The CDR3 loop is CASKGGRFQETQYF. Here the CDR3 DNA reads TGTGCCAGCAAGGGAGGGAGATTCCAAGAGACCCAGTACTTC.

The rearrangement uses TRBV5-1 and TRBJ2-2, with D perhaps matching TRBD1 (5 bases). CDR1 is SGHRS, CDR2 YFSETQ, per germline. The CDR3 is 15 residues long. V gave up 0 bases and J gave up 2 bases, with 8 bases separating them. In DNA, the CDR3 is TGCGCCAGCAGCTTGGGGACAATAAACACCGGGGAGCTGTTTTTT. It codes for CASSLGTINTGELFF.

The chain combines TRBV7-9 with TRBJ2-6; possibly TRBD1 for D (6 bases). The CDR3 has 17 amino acids. The V and J ends lost 4 bases and 3 bases respectively, with 16 bases between them. Germline-derived CDR1 and CDR2 are SEHNR and FQNEAQ (reference sequence). CDR3 coding DNA: TGTGCCAGCAGCTCATCCACCCGGGACAATGGGGCCAACGTCCTGACTTTC. It is translated as CASSSSTRDNGANVLTF. Based on the CDR3 plus reference TRBV7-9 and TRBJ2-6, the full variable domain is DTGVSQNPRHKITKRGQNVTFRCDPISEHNRLYWYRQTLGQGPEFLTYFQNEAQLEKSRLLSDRFSAERPKGSFSTLEIQRTEQGDSAMYLCASSSSTRDNGANVLTFGAGSRLTVL.